One sample yielded the 28 T cell receptor beta chains listed below, sequenced in a study of T cell changes during pregnancy in multiple sclerosis. The method was immunoSEQ multiplex PCR; TCRdb's version includes in-frame clones alone and lacks a portion of them. The sample contains 60,000 to 85,000 clones, roughly 92% of which appear only once. The sequenced sample was peripheral blood, obtained after pregnancy. These receptors originate from a female donor in good health, enrolled as a control in a pregnancy study.

The V gene is TRBV7-6, the J gene TRBJ2-5; TRBD2 aligns across 8 bases. Germline V gives CDR1 SGHVS, CDR2 FNYEAQ. This CDR3 spans 13 amino acids. Trimming removed 2 bases from V and 6 bases from J; junction bases left unmatched: 2. This chain's CDR3 is CASSLSGGKTQYF. CDR3 bases: TGTGCCAGCAGCTTATCGGGGGGGAAGACCCAGTACTTC.

This chain joins TRBV7-2 and TRBJ1-5; 7 bases match TRBD1. CDR3 length: 14 amino acids. Per the germline V gene, CDR1 is SGHTA and CDR2 is FQGNSA. With 1 base clipped from V and 6 bases from J, the junction kept 3 bases outside the gene matches. This CDR3 is CASSLEGAGQPQHF. CDR3 DNA sequence: TGTGCCAGCAGCTTAGAGGGGGCGGGTCAGCCCCAGCATTTT.

The chain links TRBV5-4 to TRBJ2-3; perhaps TRBD2 as D (5 bases). The CDR3 length is 15 residues. Germline CDR1 is SGHNT and CDR2 is YYREEE (reference sequence). Between the trimmed V and J ends, which lost 0 bases and 2 bases, there was a span of 10 bases. CDR3: CASSLDTRFTDTQYF. CDR3 sequence (DNA): TGTGCCAGCAGCTTGGATACTAGGTTCACAGATACGCAGTATTTT.

V usage is TRBV18 and J usage is TRBJ1-1; D gene ambiguous. Per germline, CDR1 KGHSH and CDR2 LQKENI. The CDR3 has 12 amino acids. Deletions cut 3 bases from V and 4 bases from J, with 6 bases between. In DNA, the CDR3 is TGTGCCAGCTCACCTTCCCTCACTGAAGCTTTCTTT. Its translation is CASSPSLTEAFF.

The chain combines TRBV5-4 with TRBJ2-2; D gene uncertain. V was cut by 1 base and J by 7 bases, with 14 bases left in between. The CDR3 loop spans 15 amino acids. Germline values: CDR1 SGHNT, CDR2 YYREEE (reference sequence). The CDR3 nucleotides read TGTGCCAGCAGCTTGAGCCTCTCAGGTCGCGGGGAGCTGTTTTTT. Translating gives CASSLSLSGRGELFF.

The J gene is TRBJ1-5, the V gene TRBV30, with 12 bases matching TRBD1. Germline lookup yields CDR1 GTSNPN and CDR2 SVGIG (reference sequence). The CDR3 is 16 amino acids. Trimming at V came to 3 bases and at J to 7 bases, leaving 10 bases not matched to a gene. CDR3 loop: CAWRDSGQGAGQPQHF. Written as DNA, the CDR3 is TGTGCCTGGAGGGATTCGGGACAGGGGGCAGGGCAGCCCCAGCATTTT.

V usage is TRBV5-4 and J usage is TRBJ2-5; 7 positions match TRBD1. Germline-derived CDR1 and CDR2 are SGHNT and YYREEE (reference sequence). Trimming took 4 bases from V and 3 from J; bases not matched to a gene: 3. CDR3 size: 13 residues. The CDR3 spells CASSQGVEETQYF. For the CDR3, the DNA is TGTGCCAGCAGCCAGGGGGTGGAAGAGACCCAGTACTTC.

V usage is TRBV4-2 and J usage is TRBJ2-2; possible D gene TRBD2, 5 bases. There are 20 residues in the CDR3. V was shortened by 0 bases and J by 2 bases, with 22 bases between the two germline ends. Germline V gene data show CDR1 as LGHNA and CDR2 as YNFKEQ. This CDR3 is CASSQERASLGVENTGELFF. The CDR3 DNA reads as TGTGCCAGCAGCCAAGAGAGGGCTAGTCTCGGTGTTGAAAACACCGGGGAGCTGTTTTTT.

The rearrangement links TRBV28 to TRBJ1-2; D is possibly TRBD1 (5 bases). The germline V gene has CDR1 MDHEN and CDR2 SYDVKM. Trimming pared 7 bases from V and 10 bases from J, leaving 22 bases between. The CDR3 loop spans 14 amino acids. The CDR3 sequence: CASTLDRDSPYYTF. For the CDR3, the DNA is TGTGCCAGCACTTTGGACCGGGACTCTCCCTACTACACCTTC.

The rearrangement joins TRBV11-2 to TRBJ1-6; D not resolved. V was cut by 6 bases and J by 8 bases, with 17 bases left in between. The CDR3 is made up of 15 amino acids. Germline values: CDR1 SGHAT, CDR2 FQNNGV. The CDR3 DNA sequence: TGTGCCAGCAGTCTTAGAACCACCCCCTATTCACCCCTCCACTTT. The encoded protein is CASSLRTTPYSPLHF. The variable domain in full, completed from reference TRBV11-2 and TRBJ1-6, reads EAGVAQSPRYKIIEKRQSVAFWCNPISGHATLYWYQQILGQGPKLLIQFQNNGVVDDSQLPKDRFSAERLKGVDSTLKIQPAKLEDSAVYLCASSLRTTPYSPLHFGNGTRLTVT.

The chain has TRBV2 and TRBJ1-4; 11 bases match TRBD1. V trimming: 6 bases; J trimming: 8 bases; junction bases outside the gene matches: 14. This CDR3 region has 17 residues. Germline values: CDR1 SNHLY, CDR2 FYNNEI. The CDR3 coding sequence is TGTGCCAGCAGGGACCCTGTCGGACAGGGGGCGTGGGAAAAACTGTTTTTT. Protein product: CASRDPVGQGAWEKLFF.

The chain uses TRBV5-6 and TRBJ1-2; D is undetermined. Germline assignment: CDR1 SGHDT and CDR2 YYEEEE. The CDR3 runs to 12 residues. V gave up 0 bases and J gave up 7 bases, with 7 bases separating them. CDR3 coding DNA: TGTGCCAGCAGCTTGGGTCGCGGTGGCTACACCTTC. Its protein is CASSLGRGGYTF.

This chain uses TRBV10-2 with TRBJ2-7; 9 bases align to TRBD1. Germline assignment: CDR1 WSHSY and CDR2 SAAADI. After removal of 5 bases from V and 7 bases from J, the junction contained 6 bases not matched to a gene. This CDR3 is 13 amino acids long. The CDR3 sequence: CASSYGQGWEQYF. The CDR3 nucleotides are TGCGCCAGCAGTTACGGACAGGGGTGGGAGCAGTACTTC.

This clone was recorded once. The rearrangement uses TRBV6-4 and TRBJ2-1, with 12 bases identical to TRBD2. J was trimmed by 4 bases and V by 2 bases; bases with no gene match: 0. This CDR3 comprises 15 residues. The germline gives CDR1 MRHNA, CDR2 SNTAGT. CDR3 loop: CASSDGTSGYNEQFF. CDR3 DNA: TGTGCCAGCAGTGACGGGACTAGCGGGTACAATGAGCAGTTCTTC.

The J gene is TRBJ2-2, the V gene TRBV4-3, with unresolved D. The CDR3 covers 16 residues. Germline V gene sequence: CDR1 LGHNA, CDR2 YSLEER. V lost 1 base and J 9 bases, leaving 18 bases between the germline ends. The CDR3 nucleotides are TGCGCCAGCAGCCAAGGGGTGACAAGAGTTGGTAGGGAGCTGTTTTTT. Its protein product is CASSQGVTRVGRELFF.

The V and J genes are TRBV27 and TRBJ1-1; D call uncertain. CDR3 length: 18 residues. V was pared by 5 bases and J by 2 bases, with 24 bases between. Germline assignment: CDR1 MNHEY and CDR2 SMNVEV (reference sequence). CDR3 nucleotides: TGTGCCAGCAGTGTGACGGGAGCTCCGATTCGGATAAACACTGAAGCTTTCTTT. Translated, it gives CASSVTGAPIRINTEAFF.

The gene calls are TRBV28 and TRBJ1-5; maybe TRBD1 (6 bases). The CDR3 runs to 15 residues. Germline CDR1 is MDHEN and CDR2 is SYDVKM. Trimming removed 6 bases at V and 0 bases at J, with 12 bases between. The CDR3 coding sequence is TGTGCCAGCAGACCTCAGGGGATTAGCAATCAGCCCCAGCATTTT. This gives the protein CASRPQGISNQPQHF.

The rearrangement uses TRBV14 and TRBJ1-1; D is ambiguous. Deletions cut 0 bases from V and 5 bases from J, with 25 bases between. The CDR3 extends over 19 amino acids. Germline-derived CDR1 and CDR2 are SGHDN and FVKESK. This CDR3 reads CASSQESFAARNYGTEAFF. The CDR3 nucleotides read TGTGCCAGCAGCCAAGAATCGTTCGCGGCAAGAAATTATGGAACTGAAGCTTTCTTT. The full variable domain, rest sourced from reference TRBV14 and TRBJ1-1, is EAGVTQFPSHSVIEKGQTVTLRCDPISGHDNLYWYRRVMGKEIKFLLHFVKESKQDESGMPNNRFLAERTGGTYSTLKVQPAELEDSGVYFCASSQESFAARNYGTEAFFGQGTRLTVV.

This chain connects TRBV28 to TRBJ2-3; weak D call: TRBD1 (5 bases). CDR3 length equals 16 residues. Germline V lookup: CDR1 MDHEN, CDR2 SYDVKM. V was pared by 5 bases and J by 6 bases, with 21 bases between. CDR3 amino acids: CASSTRTWRFADTQYF. CDR3 DNA sequence: TGTGCCAGCAGTACCCGGACATGGCGGTTCGCTGATACGCAGTATTTT.

This rearrangement joins TRBV7-2 to TRBJ2-1; tentatively, D is TRBD2 (6 bases). CDR1 SGHTA and CDR2 FQGNSA come from the germline V gene. V was clipped by 5 bases and J by 0 bases, with 11 bases between them. CDR3 length: 15 residues. CDR3 in DNA: TGTGCCAGCAGCGTCATCGGGAGCTCCTACAATGAGCAGTTCTTC. The encoded protein is CASSVIGSSYNEQFF.

This clone was seen repeatedly, ten times or more. The same CDR3 can be traced to other DNA sequences in this sample. The chain has TRBV5-4 and TRBJ2-2; 9 bases match TRBD2. Losses at the gene ends were 0 bases for V and 5 bases for J; bases not matched to a gene: 5. This CDR3 contains 16 residues. In germline, CDR1 is SGHNT, CDR2 YYREEE (reference sequence). CDR3 nucleotide sequence: TGTGCCAGCAGCTTGGAGGGCGGGAGGGGTACCGGGGAGCTGTTTTTT. This codes for CASSLEGGRGTGELFF.

Only one count was recorded for this clone. The chain couples TRBV18 to TRBJ2-3, with no clear D. Trimming removed 2 bases at V and 0 bases at J, with 6 bases between. The CDR3 is made up of 14 amino acids. CDR1 and CDR2 (germline): KGHSH, LQKENI. CDR3 protein: CASSPSGSTDTQYF. CDR3 bases: TGTGCCAGCTCACCATCAGGTAGCACAGATACGCAGTATTTT.

The V and J genes are TRBV5-4 and TRBJ2-1; D call uncertain. Per the germline V gene, CDR1 is SGHNT and CDR2 is YYREEE (reference sequence). V was cut by 4 bases and J by 6 bases, with 11 bases left in between. The CDR3 covers 13 residues. In DNA, the CDR3 is TGTGCCAGCAGCCGCCCGGCGGCCAATGAGCAGTTCTTC. This codes for CASSRPAANEQFF.

This chain links TRBV6-1 with TRBJ1-2; tentative D call: TRBD1 (5 bases). The CDR3 consists of 15 residues. Germline assignment: CDR1 MNHNS and CDR2 SASEGT. V was clipped by 3 bases and J by 1 base, with 12 bases between them. The CDR3 region has the DNA TGTGCCAGCAGTGAGCCCCAGGGACTTAACTATGGCTACACCTTC. This codes for CASSEPQGLNYGYTF.

This clone was counted between two and nine times. The J gene is TRBJ2-1, the V gene TRBV10-3; 9 bases map to TRBD2. V lost 0 bases, J lost 5 bases, and 8 bases stayed unmatched. CDR1 and CDR2 (germline): ENHRY, SYGVKD. This CDR3 has 17 residues. This chain's CDR3 is CAISESRASGDNNEQFF. The DNA for the CDR3 is TGTGCCATCAGTGAGTCGAGGGCTAGCGGGGACAACAATGAGCAGTTCTTC.

This chain joins TRBV19 and TRBJ2-4, with 7 positions matching TRBD1. The CDR3 has 15 residues. The germline gives CDR1 LNHDA, CDR2 SQIVND (reference sequence). Trimming at V came to 5 bases and at J to 6 bases, leaving 10 bases not matched to a gene. The CDR3 DNA follows: TGTGCCAGTAGTTCTTATGGCCGGGACAGAAACATTCAGTACTTC. It specifies CASSSYGRDRNIQYF.

The sample holds one count of this clone. This chain uses TRBV6-6 with TRBJ2-2; 9 bases map to TRBD2. The length of the CDR3 is 14 residues. The germline gives CDR1 MNHNY, CDR2 SVGAGI (reference sequence). The ends lost 8 bases at V and 0 bases at J; junction bases unmatched: 1. CDR3 in amino acids: CASRGGANTGELFF. CDR3 in DNA: TGTGCCAGCCGCGGGGGGGCGAACACCGGGGAGCTGTTTTTT.

The chain has TRBV6-1 and TRBJ1-1; D perhaps matches TRBD1 (6 bases). V was shortened by 4 bases and J by 0 bases, with 15 bases between the two germline ends. This CDR3 spans 16 amino acids. Germline V gene data show CDR1 as MNHNS and CDR2 as SASEGT. CDR3: CASSGPGVHMNTEAFF. The CDR3, as DNA: TGTGCCAGCAGTGGGCCAGGGGTACACATGAACACTGAAGCTTTCTTT.